These 9 T cell receptor beta chains share one sample of origin, sequenced in a study of cytomegalovirus exposure and HLA in healthy donors. Amplification used 60 Vbeta primers and 13 Jbeta primers. Assay used: immunoSEQ multiplex PCR; TCRdb lists only in-frame clones, some missing. This table has some 200,000 clones, about 83% appearing once. The sequencing input was PBMCs. The receptors here all came from a man in his forties or fifties in good health and CMV-seronegative.

The chain employs TRBV2 and TRBJ2-7; 8 bases line up with TRBD1. The CDR3 length is 16 residues. The junction had 7 bases not matched to a gene; V was cut back by 0 bases and J by 3 bases. Germline values: CDR1 SNHLY, CDR2 FYNNEI. The CDR3 spells CASSEAPGQANYEQYF. DNA of the CDR3: TGTGCCAGCAGTGAAGCGCCGGGACAGGCAAACTACGAGCAGTACTTC. The variable domain in full, completed from reference TRBV2 and TRBJ2-7, reads EPEVTQTPSHQVTQMGQEVILRCVPISNHLYFYWYRQILGQKVEFLVSFYNNEISEKSEIFDDQFSVERPDGSNFTLKIRSTKLEDSAMYFCASSEAPGQANYEQYFGPGTRLTVT.

The chain couples TRBV13 to TRBJ1-4; 7 bases align to TRBD1. This CDR3 has 14 amino acids. Germline CDR1 PRHDT, CDR2 FYEKMQ (reference sequence). J gave up 12 bases and V 2 bases, and 9 bases lay outside the gene matches. The CDR3 nucleotides are TGTGCCAGCAGCTTAAATCGAGGGACAGAGGAACTGTTTTTT. It specifies CASSLNRGTEELFF.

The chain combines TRBV14 with TRBJ2-7; 8 nucleotides agree with TRBD1. V lost 3 bases and J lost 3; bases outside the gene matches: 10. CDR1 SGHDN and CDR2 FVKESK come from the germline V gene. The CDR3 length is 16 residues. The CDR3 DNA is TGTGCCAGCAGCCAGTCGGGTGGGACAGGTCTCTACGAGCAGTACTTC. Its translation is CASSQSGGTGLYEQYF.

The gene calls are TRBV29-1 and TRBJ2-6; TRBD1 agrees at 11 bases. J was trimmed by 4 bases and V by 6 bases; bases with no gene match: 2. Germline V gene sequence: CDR1 SQVTM, CDR2 ANQGSEA. This CDR3 spans 14 amino acids. The DNA for the CDR3 is TGCAGCGTAGGACAGGGGGCCGGGGCCAACGTCCTGACTTTC. It codes for CSVGQGAGANVLTF.

The chain recombines TRBV19 with TRBJ1-2; D remains unclear. With 1 base removed from V and 4 bases from J, the gap between germline ends came to 7 bases. Germline V gene sequence: CDR1 LNHDA, CDR2 SQIVND (reference sequence). The CDR3 sequence is 13 residues long. CDR3 coding DNA: TGTGCCAGTAGTATAGGAGGCCCCTATGGCTACACCTTC. It translates to CASSIGGPYGYTF.

This sequence joins TRBV5-1 and TRBJ2-3; 8 bases are a match to TRBD1. This CDR3 has 14 residues. Germline V gives CDR1 SGHRS, CDR2 YFSETQ. Trimming cost V 5 bases and J 0 bases; bases outside gene matches: 2. The CDR3 spells CASRGQGSTDTQYF. The CDR3 DNA is TGCGCCAGCAGAGGACAGGGCAGCACAGATACGCAGTATTTT.

The rearrangement uses TRBV5-4 and TRBJ2-1, with TRBD2 matching 11 bases. This CDR3 contains 17 residues. Germline CDR1 SGHNT, CDR2 YYREEE (reference sequence). Unmatched junction bases numbered 9, after V lost 0 bases and J lost 7 bases. The CDR3 DNA is TGTGCCAGCAGCTTGGGGACTAGCGGGCAAGGTAGGAATGAGCAGTTCTTC. The encoded protein is CASSLGTSGQGRNEQFF. Using reference TRBV5-4 and TRBJ2-1 for the parts outside the CDR3, the full variable domain is ETGVTQSPTHLIKTRGQQVTLRCSSQSGHNTVSWYQQALGQGPQFIFQYYREEENGRGNFPPRFSGLQFPNYSSELNVNALELDDSALYLCASSLGTSGQGRNEQFFGPGTRLTVL.

The chain is built from TRBV30 and TRBJ1-5; D ambiguous. There are 12 residues in the CDR3. Germline V CDR1 and CDR2: GTSNPN, SVGIG (reference sequence). V lost 0 bases and J 7 bases, leaving 7 bases between the germline ends. The CDR3 is CAWSVSGQPQHF. CDR3 in DNA: TGTGCCTGGAGTGTAAGCGGGCAGCCCCAGCATTTT. Full variable domain (rest looked up from reference TRBV30 and TRBJ1-5): SQTIHQWPATLVQPVGSPLSLECTVEGTSNPNLYWYRQAAGRGLQLLFYSVGIGQISSEVPQNLSASRPQDRQFILSSKKLLLSDSGFYLCAWSVSGQPQHFGDGTRLSIL.

The chain has TRBV28 and TRBJ2-1; weak D call: TRBD2 (5 bases). With 6 bases removed from V and 10 bases from J, the gap between germline ends came to 16 bases. The CDR3 extends over 13 amino acids. CDR1 and CDR2 (germline): MDHEN, SYDVKM. For the CDR3, the DNA is TGTGCCAGCAGACTCGAGGGCGCTACCGAGCAGTTCTTC. This gives the protein CASRLEGATEQFF.